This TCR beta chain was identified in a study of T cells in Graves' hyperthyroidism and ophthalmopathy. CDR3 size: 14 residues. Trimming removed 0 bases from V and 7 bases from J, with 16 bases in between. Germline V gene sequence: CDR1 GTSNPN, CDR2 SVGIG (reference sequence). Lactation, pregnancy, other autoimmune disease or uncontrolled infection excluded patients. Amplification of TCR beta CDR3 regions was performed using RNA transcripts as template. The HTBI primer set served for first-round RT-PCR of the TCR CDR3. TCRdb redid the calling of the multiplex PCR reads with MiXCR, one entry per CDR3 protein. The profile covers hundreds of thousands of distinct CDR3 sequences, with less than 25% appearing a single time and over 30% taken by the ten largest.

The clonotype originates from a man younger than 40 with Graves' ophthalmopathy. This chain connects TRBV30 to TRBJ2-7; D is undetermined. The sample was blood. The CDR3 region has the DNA TGTGCCTGGAGTGTAGCGTCTTATACCGGGGAGCAGTACTTC. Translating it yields CAWSVASYTGEQYF.